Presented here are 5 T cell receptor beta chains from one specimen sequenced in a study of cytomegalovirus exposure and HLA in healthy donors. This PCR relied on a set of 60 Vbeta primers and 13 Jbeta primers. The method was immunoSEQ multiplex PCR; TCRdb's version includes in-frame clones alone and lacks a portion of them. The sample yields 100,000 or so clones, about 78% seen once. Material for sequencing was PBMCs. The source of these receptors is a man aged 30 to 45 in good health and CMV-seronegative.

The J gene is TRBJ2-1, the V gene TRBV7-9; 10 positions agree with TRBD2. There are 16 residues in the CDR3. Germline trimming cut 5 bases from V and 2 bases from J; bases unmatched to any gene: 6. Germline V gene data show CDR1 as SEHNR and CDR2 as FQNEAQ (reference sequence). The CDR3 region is CASSPRTSGAYNEQFF. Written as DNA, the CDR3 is TGTGCCAGCAGCCCGAGGACTAGCGGAGCCTACAATGAGCAGTTCTTC.

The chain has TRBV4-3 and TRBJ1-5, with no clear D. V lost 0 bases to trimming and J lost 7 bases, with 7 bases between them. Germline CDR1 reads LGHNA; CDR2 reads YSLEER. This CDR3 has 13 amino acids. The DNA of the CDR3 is TGCGCCAGCAGCCAAGATGCGGGGCAGCCCCAGCATTTT. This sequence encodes CASSQDAGQPQHF.

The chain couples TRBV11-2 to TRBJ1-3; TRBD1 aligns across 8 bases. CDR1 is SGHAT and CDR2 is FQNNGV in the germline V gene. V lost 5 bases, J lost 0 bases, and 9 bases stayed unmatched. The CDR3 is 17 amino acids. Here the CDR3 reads CASSTWDRTHSGNTIYF. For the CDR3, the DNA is TGTGCCAGCAGCACCTGGGACAGGACCCACTCTGGAAACACCATATATTTT. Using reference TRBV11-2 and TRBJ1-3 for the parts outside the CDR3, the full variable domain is EAGVAQSPRYKIIEKRQSVAFWCNPISGHATLYWYQQILGQGPKLLIQFQNNGVVDDSQLPKDRFSAERLKGVDSTLKIQPAKLEDSAVYLCASSTWDRTHSGNTIYFGEGSWLTVV.

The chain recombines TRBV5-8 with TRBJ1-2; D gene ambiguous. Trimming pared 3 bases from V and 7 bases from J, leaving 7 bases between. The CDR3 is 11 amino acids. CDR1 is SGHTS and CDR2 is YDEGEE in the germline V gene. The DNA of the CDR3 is TGTGCCAGCAGCTCCGACACTGGCTACACCTTC. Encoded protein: CASSSDTGYTF.

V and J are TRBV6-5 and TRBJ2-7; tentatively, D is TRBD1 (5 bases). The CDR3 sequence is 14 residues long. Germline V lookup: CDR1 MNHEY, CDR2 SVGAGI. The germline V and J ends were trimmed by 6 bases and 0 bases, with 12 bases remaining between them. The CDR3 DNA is TGTGCCAGCAGCAACGACAGAGGCTCCTACGAGCAGTACTTC. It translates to CASSNDRGSYEQYF.